Sequencing of this T cell receptor (beta chain) was carried out in a study of T cells in Graves' hyperthyroidism and ophthalmopathy. The wider study: Blood from the periphery was taken at initial diagnosis, before any treatment. Study-wide findings and caveats: Among clonotypes expanded in thyroid above 0.001, most were also found in blood. Ophthalmopathy was told apart from stable hyperthyroidism by a 13 V-J model.

Diagnosing involved the use of clinical symptoms, serum thyroxine and TRAb, thyroid ultrasound and orbital computed tomography. In its sample, this clonotype was seen many times. Its antigen remains unknown. CDR1 MDHEN and CDR2 SYDVKM come from the germline V gene. With 1 base removed from V and 4 bases from J, the gap between germline ends came to 17 bases. The CDR3 covers 16 residues. There were TCR beta CDR3 regions amplified from RNA transcripts. The TCR CDR3 was amplified in a first-round RT-PCR using the HTBI primer set. One entry per CDR3 protein, called by TCRdb with MiXCR from the multiplex PCR reads. The sample shows about 620,000 distinct CDR3 sequences, 15% to 20% of them seen only once.

J is TRBJ2-7 and V is TRBV28; a weak D match, TRBD2 (5 bases). Sample: blood. This TCR was sampled from a woman in her twenties or thirties with Graves' hyperthyroidism. CDR3 sequence: CASSLSFRGRAYEQYF. In nucleotides, the CDR3 is TGTGCCAGCAGTTTATCTTTCCGGGGAAGGGCATACGAGCAGTACTTC. The entire variable domain, with the rest obtained from reference TRBV28 and TRBJ2-7, is as follows: DVKVTQSSRYLVKRTGEKVFLECVQDMDHENMFWYRQDPGLGLRLIYFSYDVKMKEKGDIPEGYSVSREKKERFSLILESASTNQTSMYLCASSLSFRGRAYEQYFGPGTRLTVT.